This T cell receptor (beta chain) was profiled in a study of cytotoxic CD8 clonotypes in ibrutinib-treated CLL. Depth targeted 1 in 200,000 to 1 in 1 million T cells, averaging approximately 9.9x coverage per clonotype. The table came from immunoSEQ multiplex PCR; TCRdb's copy has only in-frame clones and leaves some out. The sample lists approximately 10,000 clones, around 85% occurring once. Germline CDR1 is SGHNT and CDR2 is YENEEA. The ends were cut back, 2 bases at V and 8 bases at J, with 7 bases in the middle. The CDR3 contains 12 residues. The chain links TRBV11-3 to TRBJ2-1; D unresolved. The sequence was collected from a human donor with chronic lymphocytic leukemia. The specimen was PBMCs, collected at disease progression, from a patient treated with ibrutinib. The CDR3 loop is CASSLRYDEQFF. The CDR3 DNA reads as TGTGCCAGCAGCTTAAGGTACGATGAGCAGTTCTTC.